This T cell receptor (beta chain) was sequenced in a study of cytomegalovirus exposure and HLA in healthy donors. Study results and limitations: Most likely, a cluster of highly shared sequence variants arose as a sequencing artifact. In a later analysis, CMV-associated beta chains were mostly HLA-associated, it appeared.

With regard to this clone: The antigen is undetermined. Other DNA sequences in the sample encode the same CDR3.

The CDR3 is made up of 13 amino acids. The germline V gene has CDR1 MNHNY and CDR2 SVGAGI (reference sequence). Trimming stripped 6 bases from V and 2 bases from J, with 10 bases between. Every donor was a healthy person donating bone marrow. Primers included in the PCR were 60 Vbeta and 13 Jbeta primers. Per the authors' pipeline: Later, tens of millions of unique TCR beta chains were counted in an analysis, and about 10 million of them were shared. TCRdb's copy holds only in-frame clones and misses some; the assay was immunoSEQ multiplex PCR. The V and J calls and clone size were taken over from that table, and D and trimming were inferred from the DNA. This sample carries 190,000 or so clones, roughly 80% of them seen once, and the ten largest clones take roughly 1.6%.

The material sequenced was PBMCs. This TCR was recovered from a man in his forties or fifties in good health and CMV-seronegative. The chain links TRBV6-6 to TRBJ1-1; D is possibly TRBD1 (5 bases). The CDR3 protein is CASSFRENTEAFF. The CDR3 DNA is TGTGCCAGCAGCTTCAGGGAAAACACTGAAGCTTTCTTT.